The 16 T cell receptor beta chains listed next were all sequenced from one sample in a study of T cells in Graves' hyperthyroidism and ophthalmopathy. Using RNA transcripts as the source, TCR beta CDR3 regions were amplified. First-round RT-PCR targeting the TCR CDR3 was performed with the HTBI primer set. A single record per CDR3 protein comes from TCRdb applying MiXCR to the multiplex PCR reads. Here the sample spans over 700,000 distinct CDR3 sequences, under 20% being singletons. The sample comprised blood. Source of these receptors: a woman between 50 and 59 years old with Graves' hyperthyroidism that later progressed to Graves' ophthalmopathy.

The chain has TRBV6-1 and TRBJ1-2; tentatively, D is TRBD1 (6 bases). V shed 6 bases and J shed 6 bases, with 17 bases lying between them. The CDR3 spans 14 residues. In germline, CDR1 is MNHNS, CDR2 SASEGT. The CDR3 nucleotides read TGTGCCAGCAGATCATCAGGGGATCCCCATGGCTACACCTTC. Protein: CASRSSGDPHGYTF.

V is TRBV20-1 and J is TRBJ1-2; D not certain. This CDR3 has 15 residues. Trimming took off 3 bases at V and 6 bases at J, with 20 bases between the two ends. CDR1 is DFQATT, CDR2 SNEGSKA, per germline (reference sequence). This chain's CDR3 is CSAREGSFREDGYTF. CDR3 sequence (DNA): TGCAGTGCTAGGGAAGGGAGCTTCCGGGAGGATGGCTACACCTTC.

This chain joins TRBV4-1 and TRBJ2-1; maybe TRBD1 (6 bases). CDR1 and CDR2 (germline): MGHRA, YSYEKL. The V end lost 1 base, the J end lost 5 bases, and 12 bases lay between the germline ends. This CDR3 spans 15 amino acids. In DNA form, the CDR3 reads TGCGCCAGCAGCCAAGGCCGACAGGTAGACAATGAGCAGTTCTTC. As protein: CASSQGRQVDNEQFF.

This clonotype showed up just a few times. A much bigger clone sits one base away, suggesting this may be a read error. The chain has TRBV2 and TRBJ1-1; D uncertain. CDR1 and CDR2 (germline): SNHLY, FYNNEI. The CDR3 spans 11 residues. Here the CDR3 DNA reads TGTGCCAGCAGAGAAGGGACTGAAGCTTTCTTT. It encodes CASREGTEAFF.

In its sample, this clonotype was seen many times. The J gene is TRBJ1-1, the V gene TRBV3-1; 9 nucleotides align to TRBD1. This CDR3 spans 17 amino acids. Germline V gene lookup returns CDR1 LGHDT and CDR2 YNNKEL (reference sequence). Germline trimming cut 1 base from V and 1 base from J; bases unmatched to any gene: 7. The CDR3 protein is CASSQVGGQGGNTEAFF. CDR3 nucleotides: TGTGCCAGCAGCCAAGTGGGGGGACAGGGCGGGAACACTGAAGCTTTCTTT.

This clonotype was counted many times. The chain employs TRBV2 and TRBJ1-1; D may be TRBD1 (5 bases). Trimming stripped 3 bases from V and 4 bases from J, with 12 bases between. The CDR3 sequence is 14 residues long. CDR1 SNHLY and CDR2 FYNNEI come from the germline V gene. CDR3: CASSEEGRGTEAFF. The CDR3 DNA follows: TGTGCCAGCAGTGAGGAGGGGAGGGGCACTGAAGCTTTCTTT.

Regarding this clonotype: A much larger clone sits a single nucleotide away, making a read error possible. The CDR3 protein is CASKDKGRGTGELFF. CDR3 coding DNA: TGTGCCAGTAAAGACAAGGGGCGCGGCACCGGGGAGCTGTTTTTT. The J gene is TRBJ2-2, the V gene TRBV6-1, with TRBD1 as a possible D gene (5 bases). Trimming left V 9 bases short and J 4 bases short, with 18 bases between. The CDR3 is 15 residues long. Germline CDR1 is MNHNS and CDR2 is SASEGT.

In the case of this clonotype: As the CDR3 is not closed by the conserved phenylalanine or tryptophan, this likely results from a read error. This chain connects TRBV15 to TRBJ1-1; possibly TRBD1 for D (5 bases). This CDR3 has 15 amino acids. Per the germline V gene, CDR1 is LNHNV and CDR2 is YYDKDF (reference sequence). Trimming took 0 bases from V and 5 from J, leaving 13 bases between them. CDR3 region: CATSREGREATEAFS. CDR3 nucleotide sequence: TGTGCCACCAGCAGAGAGGGCAGGGAGGCGACTGAAGCTTTCTCT.

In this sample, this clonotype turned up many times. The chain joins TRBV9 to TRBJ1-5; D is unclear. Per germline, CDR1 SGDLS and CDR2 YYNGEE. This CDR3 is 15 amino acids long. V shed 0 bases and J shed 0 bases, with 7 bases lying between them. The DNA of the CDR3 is TGTGCCAGCAGCGTAGACGGGCATAGCAATCAGCCCCAGCATTTT. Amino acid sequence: CASSVDGHSNQPQHF.

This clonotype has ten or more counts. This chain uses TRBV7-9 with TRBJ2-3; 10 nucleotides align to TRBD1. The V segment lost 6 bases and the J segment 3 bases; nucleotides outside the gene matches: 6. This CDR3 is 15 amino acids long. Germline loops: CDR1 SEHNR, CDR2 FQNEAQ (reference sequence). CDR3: CASSSDRGATDTQYF. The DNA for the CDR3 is TGTGCCAGCAGTTCGGACAGGGGGGCGACAGATACGCAGTATTTT.

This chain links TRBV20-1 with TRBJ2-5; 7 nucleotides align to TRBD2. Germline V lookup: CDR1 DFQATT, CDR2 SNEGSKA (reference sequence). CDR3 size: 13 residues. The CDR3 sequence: CSASGGGKETQYF. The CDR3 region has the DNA TGCAGCGCCAGCGGCGGGGGTAAAGAGACCCAGTACTTC.

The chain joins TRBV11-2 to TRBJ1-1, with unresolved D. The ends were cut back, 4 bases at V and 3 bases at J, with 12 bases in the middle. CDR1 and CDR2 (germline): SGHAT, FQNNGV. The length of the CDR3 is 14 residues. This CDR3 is CASSYPREHTEAFF. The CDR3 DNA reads TGTGCCAGCAGCTATCCCCGGGAGCACACTGAAGCTTTCTTT.

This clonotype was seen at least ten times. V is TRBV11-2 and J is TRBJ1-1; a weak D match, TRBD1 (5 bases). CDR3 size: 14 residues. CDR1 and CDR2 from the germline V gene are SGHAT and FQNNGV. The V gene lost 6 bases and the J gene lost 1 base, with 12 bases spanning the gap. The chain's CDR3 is CASSHIQGNTEAFF. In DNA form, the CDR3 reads TGTGCCAGCAGTCACATCCAGGGGAACACTGAAGCTTTCTTT.

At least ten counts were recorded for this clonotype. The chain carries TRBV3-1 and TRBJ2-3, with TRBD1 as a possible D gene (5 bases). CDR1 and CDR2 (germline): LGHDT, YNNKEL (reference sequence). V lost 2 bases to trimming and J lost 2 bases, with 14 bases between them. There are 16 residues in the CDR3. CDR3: CASSQRGSIATDTQYF. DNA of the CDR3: TGTGCCAGCAGCCAAAGGGGCAGCATAGCCACAGATACGCAGTATTTT.

CDR3 in amino acids: CASTLGGEYPFNSPLHF. CDR3 nucleotide sequence: TGTGCCAGCACCCTCGGGGGGGAATACCCCTTCAATTCACCCCTCCACTTT. The chain couples TRBV6-1 to TRBJ1-6; D may be TRBD1 (5 bases). This CDR3 region has 17 residues. V lost 7 bases to trimming and J lost 7 bases, with 23 bases between them. Germline V gene lookup returns CDR1 MNHNS and CDR2 SASEGT.

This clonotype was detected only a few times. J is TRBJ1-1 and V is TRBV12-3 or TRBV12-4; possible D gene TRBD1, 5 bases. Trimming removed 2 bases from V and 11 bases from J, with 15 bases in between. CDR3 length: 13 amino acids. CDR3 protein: CASSLHRRVGAFF. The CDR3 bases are TGTGCCAGCAGTTTACACCGCAGGGTTGGGGCTTTCTTT.